This T cell receptor beta chain emerged from a study of T cells in Graves' hyperthyroidism and ophthalmopathy. The CDR3 contains 12 residues. Trimming pared 0 bases from V and 6 bases from J, leaving 0 bases between. Germline values: CDR1 SGHTA, CDR2 FQGNSA. Study-wide results and caveats: Through a model of 13 V-J features, ophthalmopathy was separated from stable hyperthyroidism.

The sample holds many counts of this clonotype. Its matching antigen is unknown. RNA transcripts served as the template for amplifying TCR beta CDR3 regions. First-round RT-PCR of the TCR CDR3 relied on the HTBI primer set. TCRdb reanalysed the multiplex PCR reads using MiXCR and keeps one entry per CDR3 protein. The data contain around 720,000 distinct CDR3 sequences, roughly a third of them singletons. The specimen sequenced was blood. The rearrangement uses TRBV7-2 and TRBJ2-6, with no clear D. The clonotype comes from a woman in her thirties or forties with Graves' hyperthyroidism. CDR3 in amino acids: CASSLAANVLTF. Written as DNA, the CDR3 is TGTGCCAGCAGCTTAGCGGCCAACGTCCTGACTTTC.